The rows below give T cell receptor beta chains drawn from one sample of a study of blood T cell repertoires in COVID-19. Here immunoSEQ multiplex PCR was the method, and the copy in TCRdb shows in-frame clones only, minus some. The sample holds hundreds of thousands of clones, roughly 80% seen once. The sequenced material came from peripheral blood. Receptors originate from a woman in her 50s with acute or convalescent COVID-19. Both conserved end residues are part of each CDR3. Fields, in order: CDR3 length, J gene, D gene, V gene, clone size, CDR3 DNA, CDR3 protein. The D gene is left open where the match is weak. Not every row has a clone size; where given, it reads once, few, many or a size class.

length: 13
J: TRBJ1-3
D: NA
V: TRBV29-1
size: few
DNA: TGCAGCGTTGATGGGCAGGCTGGAAACACCATATATTTT
CDR3: CSVDGQAGNTIYF

length: 16
J: TRBJ2-3
D: NA
V: TRBV21-1
size: NA
DNA: TGTGCCAGCAGCAAAGTGGGGGACAGAAACACAGATACGCAGTATTTT
CDR3: CASSKVGDRNTDTQYF

length: 14
J: TRBJ2-7
D: TRBD2
V: TRBV19
size: once
DNA: TGTGCCAGTAGTCCTCGGGGGGGCACCTACGAGCAGTACTTC
CDR3: CASSPRGGTYEQYF

length: 14
J: TRBJ2-1
D: TRBD2
V: TRBV7-2
size: NA
DNA: TGTGCCAGCAGACCATCGGGGGGGCTTAATGAGCAGTTCTTC
CDR3: CASRPSGGLNEQFF

length: 16
J: TRBJ2-3
D: TRBD2
V: TRBV24-1
size: NA
DNA: TGTGCCACCAGTGATCCTGGGCGGGGGGCCACAGATACGCAGTATTTT
CDR3: CATSDPGRGATDTQYF

length: 17
J: TRBJ1-5
D: NA
V: TRBV28
size: NA
DNA: TGTGCCAGCAGGGATGTTCATACAGGGTTTAGCAATCAGCCCCAGCATTTT
CDR3: CASRDVHTGFSNQPQHF

length: 14
J: TRBJ1-1
D: NA
V: TRBV28
size: NA
DNA: TGTGCCAGCATTACCTCGGTTGGGGGGACTGAAGCTTTCTTT
CDR3: CASITSVGGTEAFF

length: 15
J: TRBJ2-1
D: NA
V: TRBV6-5
size: NA
DNA: TGTGCCAGCAGTACGGGACAACATCCTTACAATGAGCAGTTCTTC
CDR3: CASSTGQHPYNEQFF

length: 14
J: TRBJ2-2
D: NA
V: TRBV19
size: NA
DNA: TGTGCCAGTGGTGCCCTACGGGGCACCGGGGAGCTGTTTTTT
CDR3: CASGALRGTGELFF

length: 16
J: TRBJ1-5
D: TRBD1
V: TRBV2
size: NA
DNA: TGTGCCAGCAGGGGGGACAGTCCTGGGTACAATCAGCCCCAGCATTTT
CDR3: CASRGDSPGYNQPQHF

length: 16
J: TRBJ1-5
D: NA
V: TRBV6-1
size: NA
DNA: TGTGCCAGCAGTGAAGCCAGTTTTATTAGCAATCAGCCCCAGCATTTT
CDR3: CASSEASFISNQPQHF

length: 16
J: TRBJ2-3
D: TRBD2
V: TRBV4-3
size: NA
DNA: TGCGCCAGCAGTAGACAGCTAGCGGGGGGGGCAGATACGCAGTATTTT
CDR3: CASSRQLAGGADTQYF

length: 15
J: TRBJ2-1
D: TRBD1
V: TRBV5-8
size: NA
DNA: TGTGCCAGCAGGGGACAGCTAAGCTCCTACAATGAGCAGTTCTTC
CDR3: CASRGQLSSYNEQFF

length: 13
J: TRBJ2-7
D: NA
V: TRBV30
size: NA
DNA: TGTGCCTGGGGGAGGGGGTCCCCCTACGAGCAGTACTTC
CDR3: CAWGRGSPYEQYF

length: 15
J: TRBJ2-1
D: TRBD1
V: TRBV7-3
size: NA
DNA: TGTGCCAGCAGCTTTGGGACAGGGTTCATCAATGAGCAGTTCTTC
CDR3: CASSFGTGFINEQFF

length: 11
J: TRBJ1-1
D: NA
V: TRBV28
size: NA
DNA: TGTGCCAGCATTGGGGCCTCTGAAGCTTTCTTT
CDR3: CASIGASEAFF

length: 13
J: TRBJ1-1
D: NA
V: TRBV12-3/TRBV12-4
size: NA
DNA: TGTGCCAGCACCATACAGGGTATCCCTGAAGCTTTCTTT
CDR3: CASTIQGIPEAFF

length: 14
J: TRBJ1-6
D: NA
V: TRBV4-1
size: NA
DNA: TGCGCCAGCAGCCAAGGACAGTATAATTCACCCCTCCACTTT
CDR3: CASSQGQYNSPLHF

length: 17
J: TRBJ1-5
D: TRBD1
V: TRBV28
size: NA
DNA: TGTGCCAGCATTGAGACAGGGGTCTTTAACGGCAATCAGCCCCAGCATTTT
CDR3: CASIETGVFNGNQPQHF

length: 15
J: TRBJ1-5
D: NA
V: TRBV6-6
size: NA
DNA: TGTGCCAGCAGTTACGGGGCAGTTGGAAGTCAGCCCCAGCATTTT
CDR3: CASSYGAVGSQPQHF

length: 16
J: TRBJ2-5
D: NA
V: TRBV5-5
size: NA
DNA: TGTGCCAGCAGCTTGGGGTCTCTACAGGGAAAAGAGACCCAGTACTTC
CDR3: CASSLGSLQGKETQYF

length: 15
J: TRBJ2-7
D: NA
V: TRBV11-2
size: NA
DNA: TGTGCCAGCAGCTTTGGGCAGGCTAACTCCTACGAGCAGTACTTC
CDR3: CASSFGQANSYEQYF

length: 13
J: TRBJ2-5
D: TRBD1
V: TRBV7-9
size: once
DNA: TGTGCCAGCAGCCACAGGGGACAAGAGACCCAGTACTTC
CDR3: CASSHRGQETQYF

length: 14
J: TRBJ1-2
D: NA
V: TRBV18
size: NA
DNA: TGTGCCAGCTCACCCGGACGACTAGCCTATGGCTACACCTTC
CDR3: CASSPGRLAYGYTF

length: 17
J: TRBJ2-7
D: TRBD2
V: TRBV7-9
size: NA
DNA: TGTGCCAGCAGCTTAGATATGGGACTAGCGGGGTCCTACGAGCAGTACTTC
CDR3: CASSLDMGLAGSYEQYF

length: 16
J: TRBJ2-7
D: TRBD1
V: TRBV5-1
size: once
DNA: TGCGCCAGCAGCTTGGAAGGGGGACAGACCAGCTACGAGCAGTACTTC
CDR3: CASSLEGGQTSYEQYF

length: 13
J: TRBJ1-2
D: NA
V: TRBV6-5
size: NA
DNA: TGTGCCAGCAGCGAGTTGTTAAGCCATGGCTACACCTTC
CDR3: CASSELLSHGYTF

length: 15
J: TRBJ1-4
D: TRBD1
V: TRBV7-2
size: NA
DNA: TGTGCCAGCAGCCCCGTAGGGGGCCCTGAAGAAAAACTGTTTTTT
CDR3: CASSPVGGPEEKLFF

length: 16
J: TRBJ1-5
D: TRBD1
V: TRBV28
size: NA
DNA: TGTGCCAGCAGTCGGACGCAGGGGGCGCCCCCTGTGCCCCAGCATTTT
CDR3: CASSRTQGAPPVPQHF

length: 15
J: TRBJ2-1
D: NA
V: TRBV3-1/TRBV3-2
size: NA
DNA: TGTGCCAGCAGCCCTGGGGGGAGCCTAAACAATGAGCAGTTCTTC
CDR3: CASSPGGSLNNEQFF

length: 14
J: TRBJ2-1
D: NA
V: TRBV4-2
size: NA
DNA: TGTGCCAGCAGCCAGGGGGGGCAACGAAATGAGCAGTTCTTC
CDR3: CASSQGGQRNEQFF

length: 15
J: TRBJ2-3
D: NA
V: TRBV6-1
size: NA
DNA: TGTGCCAGCAGTGAAGTATTGTCCCGGGGGGATACGCAGTATTTT
CDR3: CASSEVLSRGDTQYF

length: 20
J: TRBJ1-6
D: NA
V: TRBV5-4
size: NA
DNA: TGTGCCAGCAGCTTGGGGTCAGGCCGTTATTTGAGCTCCTATAATTCACCCCTCCACTTT
CDR3: CASSLGSGRYLSSYNSPLHF

length: 20
J: TRBJ2-5
D: TRBD2
V: TRBV11-2
size: NA
DNA: TGTGCCAGCAGCTTAGAGACAGGACCGGGACTAGCGGGGCCCCAAGAGACCCAGTACTTC
CDR3: CASSLETGPGLAGPQETQYF

length: 16
J: TRBJ1-2
D: TRBD1
V: TRBV5-4
size: once
DNA: TGTGCCAGCAGCTCGGCCGGGACAGGGTTCCTATCGGGCTACACCTTC
CDR3: CASSSAGTGFLSGYTF

length: 13
J: TRBJ2-2
D: TRBD1
V: TRBV7-9
size: NA
DNA: TGTGCCAGCAGCAGACAGGGAACCGGGGAGCTGTTTTTT
CDR3: CASSRQGTGELFF

length: 14
J: TRBJ2-6
D: NA
V: TRBV25-1
size: NA
DNA: TGTGCCAGCAAGACTGACTCTGGGGCCAACGTCCTGACTTTC
CDR3: CASKTDSGANVLTF

length: 16
J: TRBJ1-2
D: TRBD1
V: TRBV5-5
size: once
DNA: TGTGCCAGCAGCGGGAGGACAGGGGTGGGAGAGGATGGCTACACCTTC
CDR3: CASSGRTGVGEDGYTF

length: 13
J: TRBJ2-5
D: NA
V: TRBV28
size: NA
DNA: TGTGCCAGCAGCCTCCTAGGGAGGGAGACCCAGTACTTC
CDR3: CASSLLGRETQYF

length: 18
J: TRBJ2-6
D: NA
V: TRBV9
size: NA
DNA: TGTGCCAGCAGCGCACCCCCGACAGCCGACTCTGGGGCCAACGTCCTGACTTTC
CDR3: CASSAPPTADSGANVLTF

length: 16
J: TRBJ2-7
D: NA
V: TRBV3-1/TRBV3-2
size: NA
DNA: TGTGCCAGCAGCCCGCGCGGGGGCCGGGGGATTGACGAGCAGTACTTC
CDR3: CASSPRGGRGIDEQYF

length: 14
J: TRBJ1-3
D: TRBD1
V: TRBV6-6
size: NA
DNA: TGTGCCAGCAGACGGGACAGCTCTGGAAACACCATATATTTT
CDR3: CASRRDSSGNTIYF

length: 13
J: TRBJ1-2
D: TRBD1
V: TRBV7-3
size: NA
DNA: TGTGCCAGCAGCTTGGGACAGGATCATGGCTACACCTTC
CDR3: CASSLGQDHGYTF

length: 18
J: TRBJ1-3
D: TRBD1
V: TRBV28
size: NA
DNA: TGTGCCAGCGGGAGAGGTGGGACAGGGCGCCTACCTGGAAACACCATATATTTT
CDR3: CASGRGGTGRLPGNTIYF

length: 15
J: TRBJ2-3
D: TRBD1
V: TRBV7-9
size: NA
DNA: TGTGCCAGCAGTTCGCCGGGACAGGGAATCCATACGCAGTATTTT
CDR3: CASSSPGQGIHTQYF

length: 15
J: TRBJ2-5
D: NA
V: TRBV9
size: NA
DNA: TGTGCCAGCAGCGCGATGGCGGGGCTCCAAGAGACCCAGTACTTC
CDR3: CASSAMAGLQETQYF

length: 14
J: TRBJ1-5
D: NA
V: TRBV6-5
size: NA
DNA: TGTGCCAGCAGTTCCAGAAATGGGCATCAGCCCCAGCATTTT
CDR3: CASSSRNGHQPQHF

length: 16
J: TRBJ2-4
D: TRBD2
V: TRBV28
size: NA
DNA: TGTGCCAGCACCACGGGGTTGGCTAGCGGGGGAAACATTCAGTACTTC
CDR3: CASTTGLASGGNIQYF

length: 16
J: TRBJ2-7
D: TRBD2
V: TRBV18
size: NA
DNA: TGTGCCAGCTCAGGAGCCGGGACTAGCGTCAGATACGAGCAGTACTTC
CDR3: CASSGAGTSVRYEQYF

length: 14
J: TRBJ1-1
D: NA
V: TRBV15
size: NA
DNA: TGTGCCACCAGCAGACTACAGCCCGACACTGAAGCTTTCTTT
CDR3: CATSRLQPDTEAFF

length: 15
J: TRBJ2-7
D: NA
V: TRBV28
size: NA
DNA: TGTGCCAGCAGTCCCCTCGTCGGGGTTGCTAGGGAGCAGTACTTC
CDR3: CASSPLVGVAREQYF

length: 12
J: TRBJ2-7
D: NA
V: TRBV19
size: NA
DNA: TGTGCCAGTAGTAACCCGACATCCGAGCAGTACTTC
CDR3: CASSNPTSEQYF

length: 14
J: TRBJ1-1
D: NA
V: TRBV6-5
size: once
DNA: TGTGCCAGCAGTTACTCTAGGGGGAACACTGAAGCTTTCTTT
CDR3: CASSYSRGNTEAFF

length: 12
J: TRBJ2-5
D: NA
V: TRBV5-1
size: NA
DNA: TGCGCCAGCAACCCAGGAGGGGAGACCCAGTACTTC
CDR3: CASNPGGETQYF

length: 15
J: TRBJ1-4
D: NA
V: TRBV7-9
size: NA
DNA: TGTGCCAGCAGCTTAGGCCGGGTTACTAATGAAAAACTGTTTTTT
CDR3: CASSLGRVTNEKLFF

length: 16
J: TRBJ2-3
D: NA
V: TRBV5-1
size: NA
DNA: TGCGCCAGCAGCTTGGTTGCAGCAGGGGCGAGGGATACGCAGTATTTT
CDR3: CASSLVAAGARDTQYF

length: 13
J: TRBJ2-3
D: NA
V: TRBV10-2
size: once
DNA: TGCGCCAGCATCCCGCGAACCACGGATACGCAGTATTTT
CDR3: CASIPRTTDTQYF

length: 18
J: TRBJ2-1
D: TRBD2
V: TRBV27
size: NA
DNA: TGTGCCAGCAGCATACTAGCGGGGGTGACTCAGGCCTCCAATGAGCAGTTCTTC
CDR3: CASSILAGVTQASNEQFF

length: 18
J: TRBJ2-3
D: TRBD2
V: TRBV15
size: few
DNA: TGTGCCACCAGCAGAGGGACTAGCGGGCGAAGGCTCACAGATACGCAGTATTTT
CDR3: CATSRGTSGRRLTDTQYF

length: 11
J: TRBJ2-1
D: NA
V: TRBV30
size: NA
DNA: TGTGCCAGGAGGAGGAGGGATGAGCAGTTCTTC
CDR3: CARRRRDEQFF